This entry describes one TCR beta chain. Its cognate antigen is unknown. Other autoimmune diseases, uncontrolled infections, pregnancy or lactation excluded patients from enrollment. Investigators amplified TCR beta CDR3 regions from RNA transcripts. Amplification began with first-round RT-PCR using HTBI primers, then second-round multiplex PCR was performed. TCRdb re-called the multiplex PCR reads with MiXCR, one entry per CDR3 protein. In the table there are around 1,000,000 distinct CDR3 sequences, about two fifths of which are singletons. Germline V gene sequence: CDR1 GTSNPN, CDR2 SVGIG (reference sequence). CDR3 length: 13 amino acids. The V and J ends lost 6 bases and 1 base respectively, with 12 bases between them. This sample was taken from a study of Graves' ophthalmopathy and Graves' hyperthyroidism. Study at large: Stable hyperthyroid donors showed no ophthalmopathy during 18 months follow-up.

Overall study results and limits: The model's prediction of ophthalmopathy progression had 70.59% sensitivity and around 78% specificity. Ophthalmopathy could be told apart from stable hyperthyroidism by a 13-signature model (87.88% sensitivity, around 79% specificity).

Sequenced input: peripheral blood or thyroid tissue (not recorded which). V is TRBV30 and J is TRBJ2-5; no clear D. The sequence was obtained from an adult man with Graves' hyperthyroidism. CDR3 sequence reads: CACTQPIQETQYF. CDR3 nucleotides: TGTGCCTGTACACAGCCTATCCAAGAGACCCAGTACTTC.